Presented here are 7 T cell receptor beta chains from one specimen sequenced in a study of radiotherapy plus CTLA-4 blockade in lung cancer. Here immunoSEQ multiplex PCR was the method, and the copy in TCRdb shows in-frame clones only, minus some. This sample has nearly 95,000 clones, with roughly 80% found just once. Source: peripheral blood, taken from a patient treated with radiotherapy plus ipilimumab. The receptors were gathered from a human donor with non-small cell lung cancer that progressed on radiotherapy plus ipilimumab.

The gene calls are TRBV18 and TRBJ2-7; no clear D gene. This CDR3 is built from 14 residues. Between the trimmed V and J ends, which lost 2 bases and 0 bases, there was a span of 8 bases. Germline V lookup: CDR1 KGHSH, CDR2 LQKENI. The CDR3 nucleotides are TGTGCCAGCTCACCAAACCTAGACTCCTACGAGCAGTACTTC. Its protein product is CASSPNLDSYEQYF.

V gene TRBV27 combines with J gene TRBJ2-2; D is ambiguous. In germline, CDR1 is MNHEY, CDR2 SMNVEV (reference sequence). This CDR3 contains 14 residues. V shed 4 bases and J shed 8 bases, with 14 bases lying between them. The CDR3 sequence: CASSYEDATGELFF. For the CDR3, the DNA is TGTGCCAGCAGTTATGAGGACGCGACTGGGGAGCTGTTTTTT.

The rearrangement links TRBV4-2 to TRBJ2-1, with a tentative D call TRBD2 (5 bases). Trimming took 3 bases from V and 3 from J, leaving 12 bases between them. The V gene's germline CDR1 is LGHNA and CDR2 YNFKEQ. This CDR3 region has 15 residues. CDR3 loop: CASSQALEGYNEQFF. The CDR3 DNA is TGTGCCAGCAGCCAGGCCCTTGAGGGCTACAATGAGCAGTTCTTC.

This chain links TRBV25-1 with TRBJ1-5, with D hard to call. This CDR3 is 14 amino acids long. Germline V gene data show CDR1 as MGHDK and CDR2 as SYGVNS. V was clipped by 1 base and J by 4 bases, with 8 bases between them. CDR3 coding DNA: TGTGCCAGCAGTGAATTTGGCAGTAATCAGCCCCAGCATTTT. This gives the protein CASSEFGSNQPQHF.

V usage is TRBV27 and J usage is TRBJ2-1, with 12 bases matching TRBD2. Germline CDR1 is MNHEY and CDR2 is SMNVEV (reference sequence). V lost 7 bases and J lost 5; bases outside the gene matches: 6. CDR3 length: 15 amino acids. DNA for the CDR3: TGTGCCAGCACTTATACTAGCGGGAGGAACAATGAGCAGTTCTTC. It is translated as CASTYTSGRNNEQFF.

There are a few counts of this clone. The rearrangement uses TRBV9 and TRBJ2-7; the match to TRBD1 covers 10 bases. The CDR3 has 14 amino acids. Germline CDR1 reads SGDLS; CDR2 reads YYNGEE. V lost 3 bases to trimming and J lost 4 bases; unmatched junction nucleotides: 4. CDR3: CASSDGTGDYEQYF. In DNA, the CDR3 is TGTGCCAGCAGCGATGGGACAGGGGATTACGAGCAGTACTTC.

Here the CDR3 DNA reads TGTGCGTGGGAGAAGGGCTACGAGCAGTACTTC. This translates into CAWEKGYEQYF. The chain recombines TRBV30 with TRBJ2-7, with D possibly matching TRBD2 (5 bases). CDR1 GTSNPN and CDR2 SVGIG come from the germline V gene (reference sequence). The CDR3 length is 11 residues. Complete variable domain (other parts from reference TRBV30 and TRBJ2-7): SQTIHQWPATLVQPVGSPLSLECTVEGTSNPNLYWYRQAAGRGLQLLFYSVGIGQISSEVPQNLSASRPQDRQFILSSKKLLLSDSGFYLCAWEKGYEQYFGPGTRLTVT.